This note documents a single TCR beta chain sequence. CDR3 size: 14 residues. Germline lookup yields CDR1 MNHEY and CDR2 SVGAGI. The germline V and J ends were trimmed by 5 bases and 6 bases, with 14 bases remaining between them. The sample originates from a study of blood T cell repertoires in COVID-19. As for the study in general: In each case, the material was cDNA or gDNA derived from T cells, B-cell-depleted T cells, or PBMCs.

Libraries were prepared by immunoSEQ multiplex PCR; TCRdb keeps only in-frame clonotypes and omits some of them. The sample carries around 210,000 clones, 88% recorded once. The genes are TRBV6-5 and TRBJ1-5; D is unclear. The clonotype comes from a man aged 18 to 30 with active or convalescent COVID-19. Sequencing used peripheral blood. As DNA, the CDR3 is TGTGCCAGCAGTCCACACAAGACGGGTCAGCCCCAGCATTTT. Its protein product is CASSPHKTGQPQHF.